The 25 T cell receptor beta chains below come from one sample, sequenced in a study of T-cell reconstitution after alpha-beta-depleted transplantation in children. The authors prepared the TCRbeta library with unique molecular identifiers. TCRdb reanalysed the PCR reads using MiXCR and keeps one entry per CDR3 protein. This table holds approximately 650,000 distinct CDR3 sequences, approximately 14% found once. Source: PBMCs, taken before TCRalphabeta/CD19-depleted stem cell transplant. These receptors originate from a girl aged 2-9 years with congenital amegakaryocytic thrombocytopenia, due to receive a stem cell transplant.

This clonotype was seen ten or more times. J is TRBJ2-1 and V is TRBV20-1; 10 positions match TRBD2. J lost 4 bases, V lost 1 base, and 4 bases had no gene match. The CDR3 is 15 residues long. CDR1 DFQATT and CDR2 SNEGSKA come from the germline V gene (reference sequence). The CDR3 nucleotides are TGCAGTGCTAGAGCCCTAGCGGGAGAATACAATGAGCAGTTCTTC. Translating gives CSARALAGEYNEQFF.

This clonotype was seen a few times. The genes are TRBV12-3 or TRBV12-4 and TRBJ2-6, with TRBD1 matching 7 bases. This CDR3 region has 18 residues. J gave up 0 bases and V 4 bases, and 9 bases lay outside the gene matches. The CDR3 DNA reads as TGTGCCAGCAGTTCACAGACAGGGACCGCCTCTGGGGCCAACGTCCTGACTTTC. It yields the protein CASSSQTGTASGANVLTF.

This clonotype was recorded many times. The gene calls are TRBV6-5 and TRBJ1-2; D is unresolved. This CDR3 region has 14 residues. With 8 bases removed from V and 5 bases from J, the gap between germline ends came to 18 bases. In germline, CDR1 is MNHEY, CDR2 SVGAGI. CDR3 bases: TGTGCCAGCCATGAGGCTAGTCAAATATATGGCTACACCTTC. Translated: CASHEASQIYGYTF.

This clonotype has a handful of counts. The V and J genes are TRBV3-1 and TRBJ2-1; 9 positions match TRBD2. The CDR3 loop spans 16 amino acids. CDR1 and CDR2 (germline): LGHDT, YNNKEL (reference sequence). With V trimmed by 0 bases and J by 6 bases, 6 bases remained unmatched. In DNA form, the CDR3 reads TGTGCCAGCAGCCAAGATCGGCTAGCGGGACGCAATGAGCAGTTCTTC. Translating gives CASSQDRLAGRNEQFF.

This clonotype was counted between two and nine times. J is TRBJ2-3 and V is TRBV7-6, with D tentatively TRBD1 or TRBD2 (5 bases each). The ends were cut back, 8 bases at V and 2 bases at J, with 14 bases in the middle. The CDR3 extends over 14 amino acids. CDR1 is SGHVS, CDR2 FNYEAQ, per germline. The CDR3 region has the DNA TGTGCCAGCTCGGAAGGGGAGACCACAGATACGCAGTATTTT. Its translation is CASSEGETTDTQYF.

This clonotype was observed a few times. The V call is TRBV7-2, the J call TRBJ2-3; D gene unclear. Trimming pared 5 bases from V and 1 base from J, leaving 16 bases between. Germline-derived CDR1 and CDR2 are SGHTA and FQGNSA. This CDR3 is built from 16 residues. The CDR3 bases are TGTGCCAGCAGCATCGGCGGCTTTGGAGGCACAGATACGCAGTATTTT. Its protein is CASSIGGFGGTDTQYF.

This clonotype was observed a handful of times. The CDR3 loop reads CASSPYLGDTGELFF. The CDR3, as DNA: TGTGCCAGCAGCCCGTACCTGGGTGACACCGGGGAGCTGTTTTTT. The rearrangement links TRBV11-3 to TRBJ2-2; D unclear. CDR3 length: 15 amino acids. Germline V gene sequence: CDR1 SGHNT, CDR2 YENEEA. Trimming took 5 bases from V and 3 from J, leaving 13 bases between them.

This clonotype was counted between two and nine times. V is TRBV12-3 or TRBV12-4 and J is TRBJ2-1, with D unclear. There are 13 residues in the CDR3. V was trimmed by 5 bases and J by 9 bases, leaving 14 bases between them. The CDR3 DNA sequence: TGTGCCAGCAGTCATCCACCGCCCCCTGAGCAGTTCTTC. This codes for CASSHPPPPEQFF.

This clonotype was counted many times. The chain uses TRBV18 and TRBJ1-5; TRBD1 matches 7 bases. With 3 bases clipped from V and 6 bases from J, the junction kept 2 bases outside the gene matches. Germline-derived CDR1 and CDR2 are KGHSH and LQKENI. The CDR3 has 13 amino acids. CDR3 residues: CASSPDRAQPQHF. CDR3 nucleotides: TGTGCCAGCTCACCTGACAGGGCTCAGCCCCAGCATTTT.

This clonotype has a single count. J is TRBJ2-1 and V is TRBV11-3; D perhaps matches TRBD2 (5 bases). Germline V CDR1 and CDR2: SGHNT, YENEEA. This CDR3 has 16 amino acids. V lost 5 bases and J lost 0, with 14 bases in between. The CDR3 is CASSGISGSSYNEQFF. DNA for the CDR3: TGTGCCAGCAGCGGTATTTCTGGGAGCTCCTACAATGAGCAGTTCTTC. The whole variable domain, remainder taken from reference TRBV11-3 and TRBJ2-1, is EAGVVQSPRYKIIEKKQPVAFWCNPISGHNTLYWYLQNLGQGPELLIRYENEEAVDDSQLPKDRFSAERLKGVDSTLKIQPAELGDSAVYLCASSGISGSSYNEQFFGPGTRLTVL.

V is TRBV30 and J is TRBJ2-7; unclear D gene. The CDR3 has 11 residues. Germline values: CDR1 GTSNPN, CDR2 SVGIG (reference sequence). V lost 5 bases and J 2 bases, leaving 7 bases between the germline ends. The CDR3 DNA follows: TGTGCCTGGCGCTTGGCCTACGAGCAGTACTTC. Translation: CAWRLAYEQYF.

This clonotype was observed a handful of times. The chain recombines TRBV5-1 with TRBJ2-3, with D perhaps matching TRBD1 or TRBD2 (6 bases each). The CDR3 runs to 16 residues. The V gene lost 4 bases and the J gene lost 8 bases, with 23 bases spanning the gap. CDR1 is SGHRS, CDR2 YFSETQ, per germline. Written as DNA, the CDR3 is TGCGCCAGCAGCACAGGGACTCCGGTTTTTTACGGTACGCAGTATTTT. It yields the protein CASSTGTPVFYGTQYF.

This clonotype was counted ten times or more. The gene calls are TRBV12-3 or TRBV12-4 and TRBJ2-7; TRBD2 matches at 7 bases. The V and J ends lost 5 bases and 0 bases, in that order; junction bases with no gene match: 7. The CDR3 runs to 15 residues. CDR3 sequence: CASSLRAGSSYEQYF. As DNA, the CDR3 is TGTGCCAGCAGTCTACGAGCGGGGAGCTCCTACGAGCAGTACTTC.

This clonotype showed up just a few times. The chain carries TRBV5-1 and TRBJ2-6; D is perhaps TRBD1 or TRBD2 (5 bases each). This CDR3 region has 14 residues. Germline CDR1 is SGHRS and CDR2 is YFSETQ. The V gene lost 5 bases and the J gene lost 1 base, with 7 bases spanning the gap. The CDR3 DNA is TGCGCCAGCAGAGAGGGGTCTGGGGCCAACGTCCTGACTTTC. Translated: CASREGSGANVLTF.

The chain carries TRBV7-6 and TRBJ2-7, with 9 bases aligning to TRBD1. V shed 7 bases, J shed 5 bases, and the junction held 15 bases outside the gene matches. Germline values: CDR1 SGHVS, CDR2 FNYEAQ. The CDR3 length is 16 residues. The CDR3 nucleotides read TGTGCCAGCACCTCCCTCTTGAACAGGGGGCGAAACGAGCAGTACTTC. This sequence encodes CASTSLLNRGRNEQYF.

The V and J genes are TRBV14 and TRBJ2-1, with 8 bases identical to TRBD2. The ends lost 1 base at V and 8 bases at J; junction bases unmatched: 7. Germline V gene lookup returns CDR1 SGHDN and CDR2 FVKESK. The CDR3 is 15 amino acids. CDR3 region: CASSQGTSPNDEQFF. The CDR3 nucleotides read TGTGCCAGCAGCCAAGGGACTAGCCCTAATGATGAGCAGTTCTTC.

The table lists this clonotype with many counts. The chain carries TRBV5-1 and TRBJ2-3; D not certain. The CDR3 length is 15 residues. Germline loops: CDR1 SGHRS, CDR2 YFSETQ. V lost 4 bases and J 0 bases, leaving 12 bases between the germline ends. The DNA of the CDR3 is TGCGCCAGCAGCGATCCGGGCGGCAGCACAGATACGCAGTATTTT. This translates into CASSDPGGSTDTQYF.

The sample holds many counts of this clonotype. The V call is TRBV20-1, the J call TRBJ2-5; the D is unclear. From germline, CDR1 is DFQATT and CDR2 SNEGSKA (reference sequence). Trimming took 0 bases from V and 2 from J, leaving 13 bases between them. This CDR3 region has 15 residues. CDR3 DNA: TGCAGTGCTAGAGATTCTCGGAACGATCAAGAGACCCAGTACTTC. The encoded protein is CSARDSRNDQETQYF.

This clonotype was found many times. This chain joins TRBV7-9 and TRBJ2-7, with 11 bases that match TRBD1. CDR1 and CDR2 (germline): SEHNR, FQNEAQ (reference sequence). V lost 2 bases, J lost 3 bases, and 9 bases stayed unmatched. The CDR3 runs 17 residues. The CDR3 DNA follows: TGTGCCAGCAGCTTACCCCCCGGACAGGGGGCTGACTACGAGCAGTACTTC. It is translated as CASSLPPGQGADYEQYF. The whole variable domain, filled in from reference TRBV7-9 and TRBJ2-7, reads DTGVSQNPRHKITKRGQNVTFRCDPISEHNRLYWYRQTLGQGPEFLTYFQNEAQLEKSRLLSDRFSAERPKGSFSTLEIQRTEQGDSAMYLCASSLPPGQGADYEQYFGPGTRLTVT.

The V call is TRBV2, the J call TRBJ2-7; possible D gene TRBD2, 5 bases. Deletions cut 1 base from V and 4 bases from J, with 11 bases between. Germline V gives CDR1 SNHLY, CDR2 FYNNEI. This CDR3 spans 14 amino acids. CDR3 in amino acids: CASSEDGEMYEQYF. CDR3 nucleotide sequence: TGTGCCAGCAGTGAAGACGGGGAGATGTACGAGCAGTACTTC.

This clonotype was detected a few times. The CDR3 is CASSVQGARYTGELFF. The CDR3 DNA sequence: TGCGCCAGCAGCGTACAGGGCGCTCGGTACACCGGGGAGCTGTTTTTT. This chain connects TRBV4-1 to TRBJ2-2, with a weak D call TRBD1 (6 bases). This CDR3 has 16 amino acids. CDR1 and CDR2 (germline): MGHRA, YSYEKL. V lost 5 bases and J lost 3, with 16 bases in between.

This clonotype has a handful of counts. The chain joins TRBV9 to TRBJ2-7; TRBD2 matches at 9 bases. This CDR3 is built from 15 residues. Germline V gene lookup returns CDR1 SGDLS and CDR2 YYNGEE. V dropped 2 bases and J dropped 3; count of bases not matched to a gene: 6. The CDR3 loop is CASSVGTSNLYEQYF. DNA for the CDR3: TGTGCCAGCAGCGTCGGGACTAGCAATCTCTACGAGCAGTACTTC.

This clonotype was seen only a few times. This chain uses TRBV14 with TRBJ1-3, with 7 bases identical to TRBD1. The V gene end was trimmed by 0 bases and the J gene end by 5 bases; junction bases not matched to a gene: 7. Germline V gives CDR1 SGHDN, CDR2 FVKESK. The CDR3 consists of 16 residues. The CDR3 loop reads CASSQERGQGRNTIYF. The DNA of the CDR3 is TGTGCCAGCAGCCAAGAAAGGGGGCAGGGCCGAAACACCATATATTTT.

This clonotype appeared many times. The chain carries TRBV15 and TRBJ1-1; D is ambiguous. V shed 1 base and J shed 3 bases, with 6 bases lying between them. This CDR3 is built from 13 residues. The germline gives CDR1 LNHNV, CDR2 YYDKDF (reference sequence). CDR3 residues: CATSRVKDTEAFF. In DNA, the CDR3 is TGTGCCACCAGCAGAGTCAAGGACACTGAAGCTTTCTTT. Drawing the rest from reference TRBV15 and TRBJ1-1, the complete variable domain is DAMVIQNPRYQVTQFGKPVTLSCSQTLNHNVMYWYQQKSSQAPKLLFHYYDKDFNNEADTPDNFQSRRPNTSFCFLDIRSPGLGDTAMYLCATSRVKDTEAFFGQGTRLTVV.

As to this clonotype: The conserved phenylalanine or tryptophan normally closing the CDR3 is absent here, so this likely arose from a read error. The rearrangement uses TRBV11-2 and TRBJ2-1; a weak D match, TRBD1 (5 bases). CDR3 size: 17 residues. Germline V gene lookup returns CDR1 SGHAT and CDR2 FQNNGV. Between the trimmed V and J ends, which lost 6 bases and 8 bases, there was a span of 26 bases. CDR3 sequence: CASRTGPQGVEVDEQFI. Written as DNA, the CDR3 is TGTGCCAGCAGGACTGGCCCCCAAGGGGTGGAAGTGGATGAGCAGTTCATC.